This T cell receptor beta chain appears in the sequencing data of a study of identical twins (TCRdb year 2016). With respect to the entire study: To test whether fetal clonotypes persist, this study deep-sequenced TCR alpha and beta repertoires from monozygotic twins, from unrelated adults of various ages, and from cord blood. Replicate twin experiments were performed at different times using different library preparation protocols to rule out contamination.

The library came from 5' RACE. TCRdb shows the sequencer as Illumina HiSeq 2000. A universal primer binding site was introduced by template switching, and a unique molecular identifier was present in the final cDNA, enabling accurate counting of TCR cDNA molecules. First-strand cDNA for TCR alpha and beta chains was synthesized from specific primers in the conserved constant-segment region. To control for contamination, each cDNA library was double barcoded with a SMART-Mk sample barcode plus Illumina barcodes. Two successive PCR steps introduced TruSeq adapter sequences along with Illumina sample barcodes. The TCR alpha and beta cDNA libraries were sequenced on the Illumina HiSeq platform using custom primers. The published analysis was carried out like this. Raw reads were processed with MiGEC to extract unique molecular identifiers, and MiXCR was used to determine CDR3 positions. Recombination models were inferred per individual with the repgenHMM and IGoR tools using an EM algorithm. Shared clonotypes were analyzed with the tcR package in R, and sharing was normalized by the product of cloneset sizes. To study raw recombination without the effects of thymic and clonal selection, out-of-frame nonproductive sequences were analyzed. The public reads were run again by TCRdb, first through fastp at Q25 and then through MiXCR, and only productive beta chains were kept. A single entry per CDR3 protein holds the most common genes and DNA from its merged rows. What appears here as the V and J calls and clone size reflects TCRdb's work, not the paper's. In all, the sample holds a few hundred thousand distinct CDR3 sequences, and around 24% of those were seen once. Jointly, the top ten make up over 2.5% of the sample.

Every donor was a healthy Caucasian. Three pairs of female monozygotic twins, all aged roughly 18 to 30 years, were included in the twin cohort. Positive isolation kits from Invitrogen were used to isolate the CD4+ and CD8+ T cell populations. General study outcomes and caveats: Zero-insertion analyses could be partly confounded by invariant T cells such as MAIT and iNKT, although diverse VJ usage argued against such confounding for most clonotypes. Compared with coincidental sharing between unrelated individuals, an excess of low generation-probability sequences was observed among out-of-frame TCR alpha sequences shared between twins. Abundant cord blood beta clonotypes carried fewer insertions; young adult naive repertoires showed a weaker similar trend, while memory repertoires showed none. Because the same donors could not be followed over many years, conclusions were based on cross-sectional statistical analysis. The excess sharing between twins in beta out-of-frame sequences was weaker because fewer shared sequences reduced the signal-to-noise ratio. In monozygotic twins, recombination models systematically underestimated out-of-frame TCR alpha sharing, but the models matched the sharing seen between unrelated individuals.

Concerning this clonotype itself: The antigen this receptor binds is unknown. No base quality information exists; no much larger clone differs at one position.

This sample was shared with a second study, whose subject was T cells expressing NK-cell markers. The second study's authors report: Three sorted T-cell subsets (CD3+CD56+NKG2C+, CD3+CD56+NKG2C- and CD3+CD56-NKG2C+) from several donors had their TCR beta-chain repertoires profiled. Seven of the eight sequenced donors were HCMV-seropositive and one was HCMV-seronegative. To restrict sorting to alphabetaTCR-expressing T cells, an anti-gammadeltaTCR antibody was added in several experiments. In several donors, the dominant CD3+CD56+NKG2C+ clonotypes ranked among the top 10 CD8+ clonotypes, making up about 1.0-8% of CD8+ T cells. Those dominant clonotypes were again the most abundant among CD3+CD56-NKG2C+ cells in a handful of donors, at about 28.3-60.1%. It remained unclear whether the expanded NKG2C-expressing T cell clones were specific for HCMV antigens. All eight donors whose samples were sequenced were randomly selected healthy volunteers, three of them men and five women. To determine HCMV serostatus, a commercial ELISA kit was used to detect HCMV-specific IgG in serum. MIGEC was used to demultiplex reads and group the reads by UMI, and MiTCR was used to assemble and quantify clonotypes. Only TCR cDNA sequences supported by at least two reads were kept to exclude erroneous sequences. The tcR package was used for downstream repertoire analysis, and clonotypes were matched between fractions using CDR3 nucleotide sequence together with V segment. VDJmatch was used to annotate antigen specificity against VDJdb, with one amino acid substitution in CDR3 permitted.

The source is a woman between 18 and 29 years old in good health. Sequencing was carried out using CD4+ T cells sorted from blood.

The sequenced DNA: TGTGCCAGCAGCTTGGGGCCGACGAATCAGCCCCAGCATTTT. Translated, it reads CASSLGPTNQPQHF. The V and J genes are TRBV5-5 and TRBJ1-5; no D gene call is confident. The CDR3 holds 14 amino acids from the cysteine to the phenylalanine. Of the read, only the CDR3 DNA is kept; its 42 bases are in frame from base 1. For CDR1 and CDR2, the germline V gene (reference sequence) lists SGHKS and YYEKEE. V loses 0 bases, J loses 4 bases, and the germline ends lie 8 bases apart.